A selection of T cell receptor beta chains follows, all from one sample in a study of regulatory T cells in long-lasting Graves disease. Each CDR3 protein is one row after TCRdb ran MiXCR on the multiplex PCR reads. This sample carries a few hundred thousand distinct CDR3 sequences, 23% of them seen once, and the ten largest clones take about 26%. The starting material was peripheral blood mononuclear cells (PBMCs), obtained when the disease was refractory, from a patient treated with antithyroid drugs. The receptor source for this set is a female donor with Graves disease. CDR3s include the opening cysteine and the closing phenylalanine or tryptophan. The D gene is left open where the match is weak. Part of the rows lack a size; the others show once, few, many or a class for expanded clones.

>TRBJ1-1|NA|NA|TRBV19
TGTGCCAGTAGTATTGGCGGAGAAGCTTTCTTT
CASSIGGEAFF
>TRBJ2-7|few|TRBD1|TRBV27
TGTGCCAGCAGTACCCTTCCGGGACAGGGCCTATACGAGCAGTACTTC
CASSTLPGQGLYEQYF
>TRBJ1-1|many|NA|TRBV20-1
TGCAGTGCTAGGCGAGGGGAGTTGAACACTGAAGCTTTCTTT
CSARRGELNTEAFF
>TRBJ2-3|once|NA|TRBV29-1
TGCAGCATCACGACGGGGGCAAATACGCAGTATTTT
CSITTGANTQYF
>TRBJ1-2|many|NA|TRBV6-5
TGTGCCAGCAGTTACTCGGGGGTAGGCTATGGCTACACCTTC
CASSYSGVGYGYTF
>TRBJ1-6|NA|TRBD1|TRBV5-7
TGTGCCAGCAGCTTGGATGGGACAGGGGTGACACCCCTCCACTTT
CASSLDGTGVTPLHF
>TRBJ2-7|few|NA|TRBV27
TGTGCCAGCAGTTTGTCTAGCGGAGGGGGGGGCGAGCAGTACTTC
CASSLSSGGGGEQYF
>TRBJ2-1|few|TRBD2|TRBV20-1
TGCAGTGCTAGAGGAACCGGGACTAGCGGGGGCCAATTCCTCAGGGGTGAGCAGTTCTTC
CSARGTGTSGGQFLRGEQFF
>TRBJ2-7|NA|NA|TRBV20-1
TGCAGTGCTAGGGGTAGGAACGAGCAGTACTTC
CSARGRNEQYF
>TRBJ2-7|many|TRBD1|TRBV5-1
TGCGCCAGCAGCCCCGGACAGGGAGAGAAGCAGTACTTC
CASSPGQGEKQYF
>TRBJ1-1|few|NA|TRBV20-1
TGCAGTGCCGTATCAACGAAGAACACTGAAGCTTTCTTT
CSAVSTKNTEAFF
>TRBJ1-3|few|NA|TRBV28
TGTGCCAGCAGTTCGGCAGACGGAAACACCATATATTTT
CASSSADGNTIYF
>TRBJ1-2|few|NA|TRBV4-1
TGCGCCAGCAGCCAAGGGACCTATGGCTACACCTTC
CASSQGTYGYTF
>TRBJ1-5|few|NA|TRBV27
TGTGCCAGCAGTTTATCGAGGGCGGAAATAGATCCCCAGCATTTT
CASSLSRAEIDPQHF
>TRBJ1-1|NA|NA|TRBV7-9
TGTGCCAGCAGCTCAGGCACCTCACAGGGTTTCACTGAAGCTTTCTTT
CASSSGTSQGFTEAFF
>TRBJ1-1|few|NA|TRBV19
TGTGCCAGTAGTACGGCTCTAGGGGTGAGCACTGAAGCTTTCTTT
CASSTALGVSTEAFF
>TRBJ2-4|NA|TRBD2|TRBV5-6
TGTGCCAGCAGCTTAGAGTTAGCGGGAGCAGCCAAAAACATTCAGTACTTC
CASSLELAGAAKNIQYF
>TRBJ1-2|NA|TRBD1|TRBV6-2/TRBV6-3
TGTGCCAGCAGTTACCCTGGGACAGGGAATGACGGCTACACCTTC
CASSYPGTGNDGYTF
>TRBJ1-2|many|NA|TRBV7-8
TGTGCCAGCAGCCTATCTGGGAAGAACTATGGCTACACCTTC
CASSLSGKNYGYTF
>TRBJ1-6|few|NA|TRBV28
TGTGCCGGCCATGACGGAGACCGTACCCTCCACTTT
CAGHDGDRTLHF
>TRBJ2-3|few|TRBD2|TRBV2
TGTGCCAGCAGACGGACTAGCGGGAGTAGAACAGATACGCAGTATTTT
CASRRTSGSRTDTQYF
>TRBJ2-7|few|NA|TRBV28
TGTGCCAGCAGGGACTTAAGATACGAGCAGTACTTC
CASRDLRYEQYF
>TRBJ2-1|many|TRBD2|TRBV2
TGTGCCAGCAGCAGGAGCGGGAGCTCCTACAATGAGCAGTTCTTC
CASSRSGSSYNEQFF
>TRBJ2-5|NA|NA|TRBV5-5
TGTGCCAGCTTTATAACTGGAGGGGAGACCCAGTACTTC
CASFITGGETQYF
>TRBJ2-5|few|NA|TRBV4-1
TGCGCCAGCAGCCAAGAAGGTCTTCTGGCGGAGACCCAGTACTTC
CASSQEGLLAETQYF
>TRBJ1-1|few|NA|TRBV7-3
TGTGCCAGCAGCGTAGGTCCCCCAGGGTATGGGCACACTGAAGCTTTCTTT
CASSVGPPGYGHTEAFF
>TRBJ1-2|many|NA|TRBV6-1
TGTGCCAGCAGAACGGACACCCTTACGTATGGCTACACCTTC
CASRTDTLTYGYTF
>TRBJ1-1|NA|NA|TRBV11-2
TGTGCCAGCAGCTTCGGGGCGGTGAACACTGAAGCTTTCTTT
CASSFGAVNTEAFF
>TRBJ2-7|many|NA|TRBV11-2
TGTGCCAGCAGCTTAGGTAGGCCACTCAAAGCCTACGAGCAGTACTTC
CASSLGRPLKAYEQYF
>TRBJ1-1|NA|NA|TRBV3-1
TGTGCCAGCACCCTGGGGGTTAACACTGAAGCTTTCTTT
CASTLGVNTEAFF
>TRBJ2-7|NA|NA|TRBV14
TGTGCCAGCAGCCAAGATCTTAGGGACGAGCAGTACTTC
CASSQDLRDEQYF
>TRBJ2-7|NA|TRBD2|TRBV10-3
TGTGCCATCAGGGGCGCTAGCGGGAGGAACTACGAGCAGTACTTC
CAIRGASGRNYEQYF
>TRBJ2-7|NA|TRBD2|TRBV2
TGTGCCAGCGGCGGGGGGCCCTACGAGCAGTACTTC
CASGGGPYEQYF
>TRBJ2-5|many|NA|TRBV24-1
TGTGCCACCAGTGATGGTGGACGCGATTCTTCAGAGACCCAGTACTTC
CATSDGGRDSSETQYF
>TRBJ1-2|many|NA|TRBV20-1
TGCAGTGCTAAGGACAGCCTCTATGGCTACACCTTC
CSAKDSLYGYTF
>TRBJ2-7|many|TRBD1|TRBV28
TGTGCCAGCAGCCCGACAGGGATCGCCTACGAGCAGTACTTC
CASSPTGIAYEQYF
>TRBJ1-4|few|NA|TRBV18
TGTGCCAGCTCACCACTAGTGTACGGGGACACCGGAGAAAAACTGTTTTTT
CASSPLVYGDTGEKLFF
>TRBJ1-5|few|NA|TRBV15
TGTGCCACCAGCAGACAGACAGGTTTGGGGGATCAGCCCCAGCATTTT
CATSRQTGLGDQPQHF
>TRBJ2-7|many|NA|TRBV28
TGTGCCAGCAGTTTCTCGACAGGAGACGAGCAGTACTTC
CASSFSTGDEQYF
>TRBJ2-3|NA|NA|TRBV6-5
TGTGCCAGCAGTTTGGGCAAGCGGTACACAGATACGCAGTATTTT
CASSLGKRYTDTQYF
>TRBJ1-2|NA|NA|TRBV5-6
TGTGCCAGCAGCAAGACAGGTACTAGCTACGCCTTC
CASSKTGTSYAF